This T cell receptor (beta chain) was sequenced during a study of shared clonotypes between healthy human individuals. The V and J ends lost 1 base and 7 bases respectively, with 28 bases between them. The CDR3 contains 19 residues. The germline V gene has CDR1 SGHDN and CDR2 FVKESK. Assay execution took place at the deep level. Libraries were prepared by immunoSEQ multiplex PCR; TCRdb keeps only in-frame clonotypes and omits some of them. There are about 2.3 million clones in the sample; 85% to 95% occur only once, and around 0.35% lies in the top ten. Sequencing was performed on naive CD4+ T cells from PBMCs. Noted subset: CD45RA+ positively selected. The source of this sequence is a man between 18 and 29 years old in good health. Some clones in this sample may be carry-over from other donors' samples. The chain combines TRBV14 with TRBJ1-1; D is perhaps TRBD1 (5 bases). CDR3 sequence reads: CASSQVGRQRNPLILEAFF. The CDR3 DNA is TGTGCCAGCAGCCAAGTTGGTAGACAGCGCAATCCTCTTATTCTTGAAGCTTTCTTT.